The 7 T cell receptor beta chains reported below all come from one sample, sequenced in a study of T-cell memory formation after mild COVID-19. TCRdb recomputed calls from the 5' RACE reads with MiXCR, one row per CDR3 protein. The data show 340,000 or so distinct CDR3 sequences, over 10% seen once. Sequencing was done on a sample of PBMCs or a T cell subset sorted from them (not recorded which). The source of these receptors is a man aged 18 to 29 who had mild COVID-19 (a few samples of this study predate the infection). Cell type and time point are not known.

This clonotype was seen a few times. The chain recombines TRBV5-5 with TRBJ2-2, with TRBD1 as a possible D gene (5 bases). Trimming stripped 0 bases from V and 2 bases from J, with 11 bases between. The CDR3 is 16 amino acids. Germline V gene lookup returns CDR1 SGHKS and CDR2 YYEKEE (reference sequence). CDR3 amino acids: CASSLGPGPNTGELFF. CDR3 DNA: TGTGCCAGCAGCTTGGGGCCAGGGCCAAACACCGGGGAGCTGTTTTTT.

The rearrangement links TRBV5-4 to TRBJ1-6; 7 nucleotides agree with TRBD1. This CDR3 contains 17 residues. Losses at the gene ends were 0 bases for V and 7 bases for J; bases not matched to a gene: 10. Germline CDR1 is SGHNT and CDR2 is YYREEE (reference sequence). CDR3 in DNA: TGTGCCAGCAGCTTGGCTGAAAGAGGGGGCTGGAATTCACCCCTCCACTTT. This encodes CASSLAERGGWNSPLHF.

This clonotype has only a few counts. The chain employs TRBV12-3 or TRBV12-4 and TRBJ2-1, with 7 bases fitting TRBD1. V was pared by 8 bases and J by 4 bases, with 8 bases of the junction left unmatched. The CDR3 consists of 14 residues. DNA for the CDR3: TGTGCCAGCGGCCCTGGACAGGTTTACAATGAGCAGTTCTTC. Its translation is CASGPGQVYNEQFF.

This chain connects TRBV9 to TRBJ2-2; D is unclear. Germline V lookup: CDR1 SGDLS, CDR2 YYNGEE. The CDR3 is made up of 13 amino acids. The V end was cut by 3 bases, the J end by 1 base, with 4 bases between. The DNA for the CDR3 is TGTGCCAGCAGCGCGTTGAACACCGGGGAGCTGTTTTTT. Its protein is CASSALNTGELFF.

This chain joins TRBV5-1 and TRBJ1-1; D remains ambiguous. The CDR3 contains 13 residues. The ends were cut back, 7 bases at V and 3 bases at J, with 13 bases in the middle. CDR1 is SGHRS, CDR2 YFSETQ, per germline. The CDR3 DNA is TGCGCCAGCCAGTTTTCACCGGACACTGAAGCTTTCTTT. Encoded protein: CASQFSPDTEAFF.

This clonotype was counted a few times. V is TRBV5-1 and J is TRBJ2-2; no clear D. V lost 4 bases, J lost 3 bases, and 10 bases lay in between. This CDR3 has 14 residues. Germline-derived CDR1 and CDR2 are SGHRS and YFSETQ. CDR3 sequence: CASSGEVYTGELFF. CDR3 sequence (DNA): TGCGCCAGCAGCGGTGAGGTTTACACCGGGGAGCTGTTTTTT. Variable domain in full (rest from reference TRBV5-1 and TRBJ2-2): KAGVTQTPRYLIKTRGQQVTLSCSPISGHRSVSWYQQTPGQGLQFLFEYFSETQRNKGNFPGRFSGRQFSNSRSEMNVSTLELGDSALYLCASSGEVYTGELFFGEGSRLTVL.

CDR3 coding DNA: TGTGCCAGCAGCGCTACAGGGGGACGGTCCTACGAGCAGTACGTC. Translation: CASSATGGRSYEQYV. J is TRBJ2-7 and V is TRBV7-9; 8 bases fit TRBD1. Per germline, CDR1 SEHNR and CDR2 FQNEAQ (reference sequence). The V and J ends lost 5 bases and 1 base, in that order; junction bases with no gene match: 7. This CDR3 spans 15 amino acids.